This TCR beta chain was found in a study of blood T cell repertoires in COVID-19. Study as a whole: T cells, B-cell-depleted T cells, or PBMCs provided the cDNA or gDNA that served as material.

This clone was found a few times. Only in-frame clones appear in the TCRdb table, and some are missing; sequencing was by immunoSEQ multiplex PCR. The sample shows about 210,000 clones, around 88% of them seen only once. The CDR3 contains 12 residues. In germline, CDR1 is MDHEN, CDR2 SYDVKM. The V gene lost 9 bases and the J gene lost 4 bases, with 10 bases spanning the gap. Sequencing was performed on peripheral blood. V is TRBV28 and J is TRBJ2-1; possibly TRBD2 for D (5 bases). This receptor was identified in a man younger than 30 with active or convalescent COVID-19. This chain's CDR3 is CASGLPYNEQFF. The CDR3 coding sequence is TGTGCCAGTGGACTCCCTTACAATGAGCAGTTCTTC. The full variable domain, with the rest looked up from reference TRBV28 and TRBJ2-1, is DVKVTQSSRYLVKRTGEKVFLECVQDMDHENMFWYRQDPGLGLRLIYFSYDVKMKEKGDIPEGYSVSREKKERFSLILESASTNQTSMYLCASGLPYNEQFFGPGTRLTVL.